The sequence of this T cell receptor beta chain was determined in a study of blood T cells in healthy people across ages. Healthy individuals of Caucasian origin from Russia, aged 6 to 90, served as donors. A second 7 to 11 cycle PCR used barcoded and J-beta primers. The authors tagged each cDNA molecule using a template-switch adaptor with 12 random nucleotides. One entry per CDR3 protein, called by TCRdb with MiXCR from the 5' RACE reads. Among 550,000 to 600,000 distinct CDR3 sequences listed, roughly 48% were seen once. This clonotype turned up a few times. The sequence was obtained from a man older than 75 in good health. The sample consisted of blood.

The CDR3 coding sequence is TGCGCCAGCAGCCAAGACCCGGGGACGGATACGGGGTACTTC. Encoded protein: CASSQDPGTDTGYF. This chain uses TRBV5-1 with TRBJ2-5; D may be TRBD1 or TRBD2 (5 bases each). V lost 4 bases, J lost 13 bases, and 23 bases lay in between. Germline V CDR1 and CDR2: SGHRS, YFSETQ. The CDR3 length is 14 residues. Supplemented by reference TRBV5-1 and TRBJ2-5, the full variable domain reads KAGVTQTPRYLIKTRGQQVTLSCSPISGHRSVSWYQQTPGQGLQFLFEYFSETQRNKGNFPGRFSGRQFSNSRSEMNVSTLELGDSALYLCASSQDPGTDTGYFGPGTRLLVL.